Listed below are T cell receptor beta chains from one sample, sequenced in a study of T cells in Graves' hyperthyroidism and ophthalmopathy. TCRdb analysed the multiplex PCR reads with MiXCR anew, one entry per CDR3 protein. The table records about 550,000 distinct CDR3 sequences, about 20% of them present only once. The specimen sequenced was blood. These receptors were taken from a man aged 18 to 29 with Graves' hyperthyroidism. Both conserved end residues are part of each CDR3. D genes are given only for firm matches. Size is omitted from some rows. Given values are once, few, many or a class for expanded clones.

d_call | cdr3_length | j_call | clone_size | v_call | cdr3_aa | cdr3_nt
- | 16 | TRBJ2-7 | few | TRBV20-1 | CSARDKRERVSYEQYF | TGCAGTGCTAGAGATAAGAGGGAGCGGGTATCCTACGAGCAGTACTTC
- | 15 | TRBJ2-2 | - | TRBV28 | CASSPTDVNTGELFF | TGTGCCAGCAGTCCCACCGACGTCAACACCGGGGAGCTGTTTTTT
- | 13 | TRBJ1-2 | - | TRBV7-2 | CASSLERSYGYTF | TGTGCCAGCAGCTTAGAGAGGAGCTATGGCTACACCTTC
TRBD1 | 14 | TRBJ1-1 | many | TRBV28 | CASRGTGTAAEAFF | TGTGCCAGCAGGGGGACAGGGACGGCGGCTGAAGCTTTCTTT
- | 14 | TRBJ2-7 | many | TRBV12-3/TRBV12-4 | CASTLFAGPYEQYF | TGTGCCAGCACACTCTTCGCGGGGCCCTACGAGCAGTACTTC
- | 17 | TRBJ1-1 | many | TRBV6-5 | CASSYSGTGFMNTEAFF | TGTGCCAGCAGTTACTCGGGGACCGGATTCATGAACACTGAAGCTTTCTTT
TRBD2 | 16 | TRBJ2-3 | few | TRBV9 | CASSVEGGGGTDTQYF | TGTGCCAGCAGCGTAGAGGGCGGGGGGGGCACAGATACGCAGTATTTT
- | 11 | TRBJ2-7 | many | TRBV29-1 | CSVEIGYEQYF | TGCAGCGTTGAAATTGGCTACGAGCAGTACTTC
- | 13 | TRBJ2-5 | many | TRBV11-2 | CASTRTDQETQYF | TGTGCCAGCACCCGGACTGATCAAGAGACCCAGTACTTC
- | 12 | TRBJ2-7 | many | TRBV28 | CASGASSYEQYF | TGTGCCAGCGGGGCGAGCTCCTACGAGCAGTACTTC
- | 13 | TRBJ1-2 | many | TRBV12-3/TRBV12-4 | CASSLRSNYGYTF | TGTGCCAGCAGTTTGCGGAGTAACTATGGCTACACCTTC
- | 13 | TRBJ2-2 | few | TRBV9 | CASSVRSAGELFF | TGTGCCAGCAGCGTAAGGTCGGCCGGGGAGCTGTTTTTT
- | 12 | TRBJ1-3 | - | TRBV6-1 | CACSDGGNTIYF | TGTGCCTGCAGTGACGGTGGAAACACCATATATTTT
- | 15 | TRBJ2-7 | few | TRBV9 | CASSVAPGEGYEQYF | TGTGCCAGCAGCGTAGCGCCAGGGGAAGGTTACGAGCAGTACTTC
TRBD1 | 14 | TRBJ2-7 | many | TRBV11-2 | CASSWDRSTYEQYF | TGTGCCAGCAGCTGGGACAGATCAACCTACGAGCAGTACTTC
- | 13 | TRBJ1-5 | many | TRBV6-5 | CASSPYDPSAQHF | TGTGCCAGCAGTCCCTACGACCCTTCAGCCCAGCATTTT
- | 16 | TRBJ2-7 | many | TRBV27 | CASSFGPDGISYEQYF | TGTGCCAGCAGTTTTGGGCCCGACGGAATCTCCTACGAGCAGTACTTC
- | 15 | TRBJ2-4 | - | TRBV5-1 | CASSLVGTAKNIQYF | TGCGCCAGCAGCTTGGTGGGTACCGCCAAAAACATTCAGTACTTC
TRBD1 | 15 | TRBJ1-5 | - | TRBV20-1 | CSARVQGVSNQPQHF | TGCAGTGCTAGAGTCCAGGGGGTGAGCAATCAGCCCCAGCATTTT
- | 15 | TRBJ1-3 | many | TRBV9 | CASDGGAQGGNTIYF | TGTGCCAGCGACGGAGGGGCTCAAGGTGGAAACACCATATATTTT
- | 12 | TRBJ1-1 | many | TRBV6-1 | CASRLGDTEAFF | TGTGCCAGCAGGCTGGGGGACACTGAAGCTTTCTTT
- | 12 | TRBJ2-6 | many | TRBV25-1 | CASSVGANVLTF | TGTGCCAGCAGTGTTGGGGCCAACGTCCTGACTTTC
TRBD1 | 16 | TRBJ2-7 | many | TRBV9 | CASSAFSGTGVGEQYF | TGTGCCAGCAGCGCCTTTTCCGGGACAGGGGTTGGCGAGCAGTACTTC
- | 16 | TRBJ2-2 | many | TRBV5-1 | CASSLGLTRNTGELFF | TGCGCCAGCAGCTTGGGGCTCACCAGGAACACCGGGGAGCTGTTTTTT
- | 14 | TRBJ1-5 | - | TRBV3-1 | CASSQGQTNQPQHF | TGTGCCAGCAGCCAAGGACAGACAAATCAGCCCCAGCATTTT
TRBD1 | 14 | TRBJ1-5 | many | TRBV28 | CASSPGQDDQPQHF | TGTGCCAGCAGTCCTGGACAGGACGATCAGCCCCAGCATTTT
TRBD2 | 13 | TRBJ2-7 | - | TRBV7-3 | CASGSGSSDEQYF | TGTGCCAGTGGTAGCGGGAGTTCCGACGAGCAGTACTTC
- | 14 | TRBJ1-2 | many | TRBV7-9 | CASSLREGSWGYTF | TGTGCCAGCAGCTTGCGGGAGGGGTCGTGGGGCTACACCTTC
TRBD1 | 16 | TRBJ1-5 | many | TRBV28 | CASRMGTGSSNQPQHF | TGTGCCAGCAGAATGGGGACAGGGAGTAGCAATCAGCCCCAGCATTTT
- | 15 | TRBJ1-5 | - | TRBV28 | CASSLSEHLNQPQHF | TGTGCCAGCAGTTTATCGGAACACCTAAATCAGCCCCAGCATTTT